This T cell receptor beta chain stems from a study of immune evolution from preneoplasia to lung adenocarcinoma. Clones were sequenced by immunoSEQ multiplex PCR, and TCRdb holds only the in-frame ones, with some missing. Of under 7,000 clones in the sample, 70% to 80% were seen once. A remark on this clone: Its cognate antigen is unknown.

Histologic diagnosis was independently verified by two lung pathologists. After pathologic assessment, macro-dissection selected premalignant or tumor cells for extraction. Trimming took off 2 bases at V and 3 bases at J, with 20 bases between the two ends. Germline CDR1 is SGHNT and CDR2 is YENEEA. This CDR3 is 17 amino acids long. Findings of the study overall: Normal lung had highest clonality; later lesions appeared denser, more diverse.

The sequence derives from a person between 55 and 80 years old with lung adenocarcinoma. Source material: FFPE lung adenocarcinoma in situ tissue. The chain combines TRBV11-3 with TRBJ2-7; a weak D match, TRBD1 (5 bases). The DNA of the CDR3 is TGTGCCAGCAGCTTAATTCCCGCAGGGTGGGAATACTACGAGCAGTACTTC. It translates to CASSLIPAGWEYYEQYF.